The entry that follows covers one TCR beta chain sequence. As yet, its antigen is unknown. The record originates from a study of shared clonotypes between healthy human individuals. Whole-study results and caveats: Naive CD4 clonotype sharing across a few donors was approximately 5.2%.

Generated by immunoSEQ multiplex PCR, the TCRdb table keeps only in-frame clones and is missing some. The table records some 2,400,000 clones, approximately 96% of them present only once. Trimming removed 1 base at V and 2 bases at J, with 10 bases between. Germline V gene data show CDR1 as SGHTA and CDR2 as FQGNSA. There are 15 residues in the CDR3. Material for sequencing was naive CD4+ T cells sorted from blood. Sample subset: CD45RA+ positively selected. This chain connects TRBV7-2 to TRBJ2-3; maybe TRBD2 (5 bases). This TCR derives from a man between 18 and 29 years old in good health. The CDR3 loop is CASSLGERNTDTQYF. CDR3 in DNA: TGTGCCAGCAGCTTAGGGGAGCGGAACACAGATACGCAGTATTTT.